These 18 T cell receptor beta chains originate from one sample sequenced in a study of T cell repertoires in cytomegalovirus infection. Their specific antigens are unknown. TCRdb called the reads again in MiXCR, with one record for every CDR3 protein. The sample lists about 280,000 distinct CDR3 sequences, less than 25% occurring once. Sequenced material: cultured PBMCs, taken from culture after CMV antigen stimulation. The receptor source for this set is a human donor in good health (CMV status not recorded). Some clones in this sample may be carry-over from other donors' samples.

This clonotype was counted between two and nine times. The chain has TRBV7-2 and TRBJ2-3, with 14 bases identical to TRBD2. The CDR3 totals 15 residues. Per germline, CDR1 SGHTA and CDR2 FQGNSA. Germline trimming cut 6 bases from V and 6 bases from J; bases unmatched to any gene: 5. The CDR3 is CASRGTSGRGDTQYF. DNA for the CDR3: TGTGCCAGCAGGGGGACTAGCGGGAGAGGTGATACGCAGTATTTT.

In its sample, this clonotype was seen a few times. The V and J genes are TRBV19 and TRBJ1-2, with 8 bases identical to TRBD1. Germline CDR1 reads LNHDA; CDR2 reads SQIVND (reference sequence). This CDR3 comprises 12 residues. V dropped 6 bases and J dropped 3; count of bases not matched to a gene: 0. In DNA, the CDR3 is TGTGCCAGTAGGGACAGGGACTATGGCTACACCTTC. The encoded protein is CASRDRDYGYTF.

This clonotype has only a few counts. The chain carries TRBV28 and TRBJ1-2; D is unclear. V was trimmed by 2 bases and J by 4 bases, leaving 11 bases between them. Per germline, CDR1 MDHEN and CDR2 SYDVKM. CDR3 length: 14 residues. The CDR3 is CASSLRTEIYGYTF. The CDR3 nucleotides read TGTGCCAGCAGTTTAAGGACGGAAATCTATGGCTACACCTTC.

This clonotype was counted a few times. CDR3 sequence reads: CASIRRQGATDEQFF. The CDR3 nucleotides read TGTGCCAGCATTCGAAGACAGGGGGCGACCGATGAGCAGTTCTTC. This chain links TRBV6-5 with TRBJ2-1, with TRBD1 identical over 10 bases. Germline values: CDR1 MNHEY, CDR2 SVGAGI. The CDR3 runs to 15 residues. V dropped 7 bases and J dropped 8; count of bases not matched to a gene: 11.

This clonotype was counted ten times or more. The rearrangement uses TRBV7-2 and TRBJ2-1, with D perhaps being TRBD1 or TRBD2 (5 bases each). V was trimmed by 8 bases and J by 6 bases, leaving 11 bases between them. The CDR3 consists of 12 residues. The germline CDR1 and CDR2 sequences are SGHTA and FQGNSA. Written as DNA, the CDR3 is TGTGCCAGCCTAGGTGGGGGCAATGAGCAGTTCTTC. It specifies CASLGGGNEQFF.

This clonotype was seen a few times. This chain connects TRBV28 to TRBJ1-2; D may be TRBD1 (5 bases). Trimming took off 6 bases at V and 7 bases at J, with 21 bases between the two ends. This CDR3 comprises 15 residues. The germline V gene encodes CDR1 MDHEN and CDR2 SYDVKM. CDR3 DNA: TGTGCCAGCAGAACGGGGCGCGGAGTTAGGGGTGGCTACACCTTC. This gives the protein CASRTGRGVRGGYTF.

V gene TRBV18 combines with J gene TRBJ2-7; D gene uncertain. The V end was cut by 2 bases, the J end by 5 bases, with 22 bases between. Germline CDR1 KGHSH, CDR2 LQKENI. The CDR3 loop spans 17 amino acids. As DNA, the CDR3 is TGTGCCAGCTCACCATACGGGTTCTGGCGGCACTTGAACGAGCAGTACTTC. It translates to CASSPYGFWRHLNEQYF.

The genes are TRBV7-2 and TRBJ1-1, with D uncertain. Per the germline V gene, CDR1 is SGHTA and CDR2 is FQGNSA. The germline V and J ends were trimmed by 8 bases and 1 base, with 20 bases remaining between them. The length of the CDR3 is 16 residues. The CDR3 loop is CASSAPFIGSNTEAFF. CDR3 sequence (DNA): TGTGCCAGCTCTGCCCCCTTTATAGGATCGAACACTGAAGCTTTCTTT.

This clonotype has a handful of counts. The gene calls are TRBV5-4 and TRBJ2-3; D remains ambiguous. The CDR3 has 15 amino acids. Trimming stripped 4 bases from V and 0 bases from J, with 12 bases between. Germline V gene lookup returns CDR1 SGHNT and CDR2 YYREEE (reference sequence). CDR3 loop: CASSPRPESTDTQYF. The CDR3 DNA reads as TGTGCCAGCAGCCCTAGACCAGAGAGCACAGATACGCAGTATTTT.

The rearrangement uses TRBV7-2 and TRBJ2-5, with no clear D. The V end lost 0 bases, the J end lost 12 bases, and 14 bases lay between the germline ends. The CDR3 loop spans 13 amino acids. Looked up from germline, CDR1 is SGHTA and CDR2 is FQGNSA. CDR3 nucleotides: TGTGCCAGCAGCTTAGCCACTTGGGATGAGGAGTACTTC. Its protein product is CASSLATWDEEYF.

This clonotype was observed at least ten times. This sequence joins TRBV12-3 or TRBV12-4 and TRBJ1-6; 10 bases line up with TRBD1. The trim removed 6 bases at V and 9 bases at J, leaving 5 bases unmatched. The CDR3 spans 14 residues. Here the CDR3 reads CASSLTGGLSPLHF. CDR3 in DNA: TGTGCCAGCAGCCTGACAGGGGGCCTTTCACCCCTCCACTTT.

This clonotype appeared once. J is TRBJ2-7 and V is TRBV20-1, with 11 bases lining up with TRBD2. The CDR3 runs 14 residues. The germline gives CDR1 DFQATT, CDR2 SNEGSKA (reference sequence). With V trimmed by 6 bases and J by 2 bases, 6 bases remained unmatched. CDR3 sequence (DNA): TGCAGTGCCACACTAGCGGGAGACCCCTACGAGCAGTACGTC. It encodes CSATLAGDPYEQYV.

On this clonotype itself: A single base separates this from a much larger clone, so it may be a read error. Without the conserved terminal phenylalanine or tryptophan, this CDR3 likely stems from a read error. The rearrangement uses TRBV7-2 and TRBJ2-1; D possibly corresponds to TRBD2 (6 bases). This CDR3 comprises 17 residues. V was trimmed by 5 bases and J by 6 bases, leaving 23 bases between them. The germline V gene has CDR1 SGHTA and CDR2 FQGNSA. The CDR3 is CASSARGSGLHFNEQFL. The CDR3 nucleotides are TGTGCCAGCAGCGCCAGAGGTTCGGGACTCCACTTCAATGAGCAGTTCCTC.

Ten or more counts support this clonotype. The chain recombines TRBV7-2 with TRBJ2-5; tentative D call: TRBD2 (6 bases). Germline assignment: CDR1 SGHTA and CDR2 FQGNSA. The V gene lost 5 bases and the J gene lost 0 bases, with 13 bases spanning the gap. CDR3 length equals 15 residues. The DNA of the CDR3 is TGTGCCAGCAGCCCGACGGGACTTTACCAAGAGACCCAGTACTTC. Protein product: CASSPTGLYQETQYF.

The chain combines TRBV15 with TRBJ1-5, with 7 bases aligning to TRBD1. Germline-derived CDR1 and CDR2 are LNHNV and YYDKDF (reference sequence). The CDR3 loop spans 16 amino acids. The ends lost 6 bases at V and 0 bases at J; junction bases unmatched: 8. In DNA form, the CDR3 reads TGTGCCACCAGTTTGGCAGGGGGACGTAGCAATCAGCCCCAGCATTTT. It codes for CATSLAGGRSNQPQHF. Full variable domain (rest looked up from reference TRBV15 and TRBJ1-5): DAMVIQNPRYQVTQFGKPVTLSCSQTLNHNVMYWYQQKSSQAPKLLFHYYDKDFNNEADTPDNFQSRRPNTSFCFLDIRSPGLGDTAMYLCATSLAGGRSNQPQHFGDGTRLSIL.

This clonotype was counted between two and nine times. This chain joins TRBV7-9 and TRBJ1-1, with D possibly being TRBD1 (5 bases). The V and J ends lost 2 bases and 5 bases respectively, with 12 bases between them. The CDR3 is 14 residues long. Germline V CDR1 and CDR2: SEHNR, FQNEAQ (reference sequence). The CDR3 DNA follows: TGTGCCAGCAGCTTATACGACGGGGGGACTGAAGCTTTCTTT. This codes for CASSLYDGGTEAFF. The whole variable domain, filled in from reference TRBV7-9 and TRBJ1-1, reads DTGVSQNPRHKITKRGQNVTFRCDPISEHNRLYWYRQTLGQGPEFLTYFQNEAQLEKSRLLSDRFSAERPKGSFSTLEIQRTEQGDSAMYLCASSLYDGGTEAFFGQGTRLTVV.

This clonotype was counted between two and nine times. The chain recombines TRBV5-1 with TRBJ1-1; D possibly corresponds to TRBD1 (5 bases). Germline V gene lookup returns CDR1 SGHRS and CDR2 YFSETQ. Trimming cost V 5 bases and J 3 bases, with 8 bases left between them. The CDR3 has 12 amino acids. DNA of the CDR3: TGCGCCAGCAGGGGGACGGACACTGAAGCTTTCTTT. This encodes CASRGTDTEAFF.

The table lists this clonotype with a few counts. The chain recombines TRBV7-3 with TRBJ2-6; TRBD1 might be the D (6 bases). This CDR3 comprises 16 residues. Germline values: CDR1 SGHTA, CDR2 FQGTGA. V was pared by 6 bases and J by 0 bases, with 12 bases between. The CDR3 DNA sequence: TGTGCCAGCAGTCCAGTCAGGGGCTCTGGGGCCAACGTCCTGACTTTC. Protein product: CASSPVRGSGANVLTF.